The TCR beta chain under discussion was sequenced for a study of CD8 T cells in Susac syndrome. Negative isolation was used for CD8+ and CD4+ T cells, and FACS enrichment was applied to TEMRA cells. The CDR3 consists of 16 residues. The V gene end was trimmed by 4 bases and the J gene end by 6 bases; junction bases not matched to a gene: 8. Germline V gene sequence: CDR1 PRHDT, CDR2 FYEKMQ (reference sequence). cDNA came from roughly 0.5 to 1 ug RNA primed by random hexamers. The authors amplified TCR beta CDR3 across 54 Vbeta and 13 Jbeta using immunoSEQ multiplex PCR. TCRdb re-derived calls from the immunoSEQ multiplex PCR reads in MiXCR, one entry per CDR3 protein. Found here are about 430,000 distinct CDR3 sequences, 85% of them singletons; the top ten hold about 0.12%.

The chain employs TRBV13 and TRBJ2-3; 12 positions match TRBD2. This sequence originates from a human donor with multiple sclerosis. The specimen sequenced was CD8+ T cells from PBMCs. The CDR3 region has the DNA TGTGCCAGCAGCTCGACTAGCGGGGGCGGAATGGATACGCAGTATTTT. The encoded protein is CASSSTSGGGMDTQYF.